What follows are 11 T cell receptor beta chains derived from one specimen sequenced in a study of T cell repertoires in cytomegalovirus infection. TCRdb used MiXCR to reprocess the reads, holding one entry per CDR3 protein. The sample has hundreds of thousands of distinct CDR3 sequences, about 30% seen once; the top ten hold roughly 20%. No cognate antigen is known for these TCRs. The sample here was cultured PBMCs, taken from culture after CMV antigen stimulation. The receptors here all came from a human donor in good health (CMV status not recorded). Some clones in this sample may be carry-over from other donors' samples.

In this sample, this clonotype turned up a few times. V is TRBV4-1 and J is TRBJ2-5, with D uncertain. CDR3 length equals 13 residues. Germline CDR1 and CDR2: MGHRA and YSYEKL. V lost 1 base to trimming and J lost 7 bases, with 10 bases between them. CDR3 sequence reads: CASSQVIPGTQYF. The DNA of the CDR3 is TGCGCCAGCAGCCAAGTAATTCCCGGGACCCAGTACTTC.

The chain recombines TRBV2 with TRBJ1-2; D remains ambiguous. CDR1 and CDR2 (germline): SNHLY, FYNNEI. CDR3 length: 13 amino acids. V gave up 4 bases and J gave up 6 bases, with 12 bases separating them. The DNA of the CDR3 is TGTGCCAGCAGTGCGGCAGGCTGGGATGGCTACACCTTC. Amino acid sequence: CASSAAGWDGYTF.

The table lists this clonotype with a few counts. The CDR3 spells CGLAGAGELFF. CDR3 coding DNA: TGTGGGCTAGCTGGGGCCGGGGAGCTGTTTTTT. The rearrangement uses TRBV6-1 and TRBJ2-2; D possibly corresponds to TRBD2 (5 bases). The CDR3 runs to 11 residues. The germline gives CDR1 MNHNS, CDR2 SASEGT.

This clonotype was seen ten or more times. The chain joins TRBV27 to TRBJ1-2; 7 bases align to TRBD1. The CDR3 contains 14 residues. After removal of 2 bases from V and 2 bases from J, the junction contained 2 bases not matched to a gene. The germline gives CDR1 MNHEY, CDR2 SMNVEV (reference sequence). DNA for the CDR3: TGTGCCAGCAGTTTACAGGGGGGCAACTATGGCTACACCTTC. Protein product: CASSLQGGNYGYTF.

This clonotype was observed a few times. V usage is TRBV7-2 and J usage is TRBJ1-5; D gene ambiguous. Trimming removed 4 bases from V and 5 bases from J, with 6 bases in between. The germline gives CDR1 SGHTA, CDR2 FQGNSA. This CDR3 region has 12 residues. This chain's CDR3 is CASSSWDQPQHF. In DNA, the CDR3 is TGTGCCAGCAGCTCTTGGGATCAGCCCCAGCATTTT.

CDR3 residues: CASGSGRRSTQYF. CDR3 DNA sequence: TGTGCTAGTGGTTCGGGACGTCGGTCTACGCAGTATTTT. The chain combines TRBV12-5 with TRBJ2-3; either TRBD1 or TRBD2 may supply D (5 bases each). This CDR3 contains 13 residues. The germline V gene encodes CDR1 LGHNT and CDR2 FRNRAP. Trimming removed 4 bases from V and 8 bases from J, with 13 bases in between. The full variable domain, rest sourced from reference TRBV12-5 and TRBJ2-3, is DARVTQTPRHKVTEMGQEVTMRCQPILGHNTVFWYRQTMMQGLELLAYFRNRAPLDDSGMPKDRFSAEMPDATLATLKIQPSEPRDSAVYFCASGSGRRSTQYFGPGTRLTVL.

V gene TRBV6-1 combines with J gene TRBJ2-7; TRBD2 aligns across 7 bases. This CDR3 region has 14 residues. In germline, CDR1 is MNHNS, CDR2 SASEGT. The trim removed 5 bases at V and 6 bases at J, leaving 10 bases unmatched. The CDR3 nucleotides read TGTGCCAGCAGTTATACGGGGGGTGAAGGCGAGCAGTACTTC. Translated: CASSYTGGEGEQYF.

This clonotype appeared many times. V gene TRBV7-2 combines with J gene TRBJ1-2; D is unclear. Trimming pared 2 bases from V and 4 bases from J, leaving 17 bases between. Germline CDR1 is SGHTA and CDR2 is FQGNSA. The CDR3 is 16 residues long. This CDR3 is CASSLHHSPTSYGYTF. The CDR3 DNA sequence: TGTGCCAGCAGCTTACACCATTCACCTACATCCTATGGCTACACCTTC.

This clonotype was seen a few times. The CDR3 region is CASNPDMNTEAFF. Here the CDR3 DNA reads TGTGCCAGCAACCCAGACATGAACACTGAAGCTTTCTTT. The chain couples TRBV28 to TRBJ1-1; D call uncertain. The V and J ends lost 7 bases and 0 bases respectively, with 9 bases between them. CDR1 and CDR2 from the germline V gene are MDHEN and SYDVKM. The CDR3 runs to 13 residues.

This chain connects TRBV20-1 to TRBJ1-2; 7 bases line up with TRBD1. Germline assignment: CDR1 DFQATT and CDR2 SNEGSKA (reference sequence). The CDR3 extends over 12 amino acids. The CDR3 sequence is CSWARGSYGYTF. The CDR3 DNA reads TGCTCTTGGGCCAGGGGGAGCTATGGCTACACCTTC.

The V call is TRBV11-2, the J call TRBJ2-4; D might be TRBD2 (6 bases). The V and J ends lost 4 bases and 0 bases respectively, with 16 bases between them. The germline CDR1 and CDR2 sequences are SGHAT and FQNNGV. This CDR3 region has 17 residues. The CDR3 is CASSSRGGSLAKNIQYF. CDR3 sequence (DNA): TGTGCCAGCAGCTCGCGGGGTGGGAGCTTAGCCAAAAACATTCAGTACTTC.